The rows below give T cell receptor beta chains drawn from one sample of a study of cytomegalovirus exposure and HLA in healthy donors. The protocol was immunoSEQ multiplex PCR, while the TCRdb copy is restricted to in-frame clones and leaves out a portion. Of around 150,000 clones in the sample, approximately 80% were seen once. Sequencing was carried out using PBMCs. The receptors originated from a man between 45 and 60 years old in good health and CMV-seronegative. The CDR3 runs from the conserved cysteine through the conserved F or W. Fields, in order: D gene, V gene, clone size, J gene, CDR3 DNA, CDR3 protein. A D gene is named only where the DNA matches it firmly. Clone size is given for some rows only: seen once, a few or many times, or a class if the clone is expanded.

.	TRBV6-5	.	TRBJ1-2	TGTGCCAGCAGAGCCATGACAGCTGGCTACACCTTC	CASRAMTAGYTF
.	TRBV5-4	once	TRBJ1-6	TGTGCCAGCAGCTTGGGGACACAATATAATTCACCCCTCCACTTT	CASSLGTQYNSPLHF
.	TRBV5-4	.	TRBJ1-2	TGTGCCAGCAGCTTGGTGGGCGGACTTGACTATGGCTACACCTTC	CASSLVGGLDYGYTF
TRBD2	TRBV7-9	.	TRBJ2-7	TGTGCCAGCAGCCTCGGGAGGGGGACTCGAAGGCACGAGCAGTACTTC	CASSLGRGTRRHEQYF
TRBD1	TRBV6-5	few	TRBJ2-7	TGTGCCAGCAGCGGGACAGCCTTCTCCTACGAGCAGTACTTC	CASSGTAFSYEQYF
TRBD1	TRBV5-4	.	TRBJ2-5	TGTGCCAGCAGGGACGGGACAGGGCAAGAGACCCAGTACTTC	CASRDGTGQETQYF
.	TRBV5-5	.	TRBJ2-7	TGTGCCAGCAGCTTTCGACAGGGAGGTCCCTACGAGCAGTACTTC	CASSFRQGGPYEQYF
TRBD2	TRBV4-2	.	TRBJ2-3	TGTGCCAGCAGCCAAGACCCTGGGACTAGCGGGGTATCTAGCACAGATACGCAGTATTTT	CASSQDPGTSGVSSTDTQYF
.	TRBV18	once	TRBJ1-6	TGTGCCAGCTCACAGGGGGATAATTCACCCCTCCACTTT	CASSQGDNSPLHF
TRBD2	TRBV5-8	.	TRBJ2-3	TGTGCCAGCAAAGCGGGGGACATAGCAGATACGCAGTATTTT	CASKAGDIADTQYF
.	TRBV6-5	.	TRBJ1-5	TGTGCCAGCAGTTCTAGGGAGAATCAGCCCCAGCATTTT	CASSSRENQPQHF
.	TRBV27	.	TRBJ2-1	TGTGCCAGCAAGGAACAGGTCTCCTACAATGAGCAGTTCTTC	CASKEQVSYNEQFF
TRBD1	TRBV30	.	TRBJ1-1	TGTGCCTGGACCGGGGACAGAGGGAACACTGAAGCTTTCTTT	CAWTGDRGNTEAFF
TRBD2	TRBV9	.	TRBJ2-1	TGTGCCAGCAGCGTAGGGCCCCACGTCCCAGCGGGAGGGCGCAATGAGCAGTTCTTC	CASSVGPHVPAGGRNEQFF